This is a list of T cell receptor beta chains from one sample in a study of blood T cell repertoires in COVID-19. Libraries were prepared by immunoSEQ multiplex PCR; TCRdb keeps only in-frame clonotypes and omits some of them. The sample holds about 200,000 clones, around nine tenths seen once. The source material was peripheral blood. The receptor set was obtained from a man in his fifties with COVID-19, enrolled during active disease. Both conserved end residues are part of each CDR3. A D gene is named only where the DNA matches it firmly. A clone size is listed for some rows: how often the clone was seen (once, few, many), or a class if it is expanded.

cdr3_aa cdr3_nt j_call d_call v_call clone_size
CATTPRAGATDTQYF TGTGCCACCACCCCCCGGGCAGGGGCCACAGATACGCAGTATTTT TRBJ2-3 . TRBV6-5 .
CATSTSGRAGYNEQFF TGTGCCACCTCTACGTCAGGTCGGGCGGGTTACAATGAGCAGTTCTTC TRBJ2-1 . TRBV2 .
CAISVTSGTDTQYF TGTGCCATCAGTGTGACTAGCGGCACAGATACGCAGTATTTT TRBJ2-3 TRBD2 TRBV10-3 few
CASSPQTGAGYTF TGTGCCAGCAGTCCGCAAACAGGGGCTGGCTACACCTTC TRBJ1-2 TRBD1 TRBV7-3 .
CASMGQGVSDTQYF TGTGCCAGTATGGGGCAGGGGGTGTCAGATACGCAGTATTTT TRBJ2-3 TRBD1 TRBV19 .
CASSALQSGASYEQYF TGTGCCAGCAGCGCCCTACAGAGCGGGGCATCCTACGAGCAGTACTTC TRBJ2-7 TRBD2 TRBV7-9 .
CASSFGRGAGELFF TGTGCCAGCAGCTTCGGCAGGGGGGCCGGGGAGCTGTTTTTT TRBJ2-2 . TRBV11-2 .
CASSFATASTYEQYF TGCGCCAGCAGCTTTGCAACAGCTTCCACCTACGAGCAGTACTTC TRBJ2-7 . TRBV5-1 .
CAISEDRPQPQHF TGTGCCATCAGTGAGGACAGGCCACAGCCCCAGCATTTT TRBJ1-5 . TRBV10-3 .
CASSQVGGNEAFF TGCGCCAGCAGCCAAGTAGGGGGAAATGAAGCTTTCTTT TRBJ1-1 . TRBV4-3 few
CASSKRDRVTEAFF TGTGCCAGTAGTAAAAGGGACAGGGTGACTGAAGCTTTCTTT TRBJ1-1 TRBD1 TRBV19 .
CAWSRDSHEKLFF TGTGCCTGGAGTCGGGACAGCCATGAAAAACTGTTTTTT TRBJ1-4 TRBD1 TRBV30 .
CASRQGQGLYEQYF TGTGCCAGCAGGCAGGGACAGGGGCTCTACGAGCAGTACTTC TRBJ2-7 TRBD1 TRBV27 .
CASSVTGSSYEQYF TGTGCCAGCAGCGTGACAGGGAGCTCCTACGAGCAGTACTTC TRBJ2-7 TRBD1 TRBV9 .
CASTGQGNQPQHF TGCGCCAGCACGGGACAGGGGAATCAGCCCCAGCATTTT TRBJ1-5 TRBD1 TRBV4-1 .
CASSRRGGGKDTQYF TGTGCCAGCAGCCGCCGGGGCGGGGGAAAGGATACGCAGTATTTT TRBJ2-3 TRBD2 TRBV7-3 .
CASSYSLGQSYEQYF TGTGCCAGCAGTTACTCGTTGGGACAGTCCTACGAGCAGTACTTC TRBJ2-7 TRBD1 TRBV6-5 .
CASSFSLGYEQFF TGTGCCAGCAGTTTCTCACTAGGGTATGAGCAGTTCTTC TRBJ2-1 . TRBV6-2/TRBV6-3 .
CASSPPGQGLNTEAFF TGTGCCAGCAGTCCCCCGGGACAGGGGTTGAACACTGAAGCTTTCTTT TRBJ1-1 . TRBV21-1 once
CASRLDRLGNTEAFF TGTGCCAGCAGGCTTGACAGGTTAGGGAACACTGAAGCTTTCTTT TRBJ1-1 . TRBV6-6 .
CASSSPKQGNGFTDTQYF TGTGCCAGCAGCTCCCCGAAACAGGGGAATGGTTTCACAGATACGCAGTATTTT TRBJ2-3 TRBD1 TRBV7-9 .
CASSMDSSDTQYF TGTGCCAGTAGTATGGACAGTTCAGATACGCAGTATTTT TRBJ2-3 . TRBV19 .
CASRPGQILSGELFF TGTGCCAGCAGGCCGGGACAGATCCTTTCCGGGGAGCTGTTTTTT TRBJ2-2 TRBD1 TRBV6-5 .
CASSSDRAGTEAFF TGTGCCAGCAGTTCGGACAGGGCTGGAACTGAAGCTTTCTTT TRBJ1-1 TRBD1 TRBV27 .
CASSPSGRGDNSPLHF TGTGCCAGCAGCCCCTCCGGGAGGGGCGATAATTCACCCCTCCACTTT TRBJ1-6 . TRBV7-9 .
CSASGSSNQPQHF TGCAGTGCTAGTGGCAGTAGCAATCAGCCCCAGCATTTT TRBJ1-5 . TRBV20-1 .
CASSERTDSGNTIYF TGTGCCAGCAGCGAAAGGACAGATTCTGGAAACACCATATATTTT TRBJ1-3 . TRBV2 once
CASSLSRANEKLFF TGTGCCAGCAGCTTAAGCAGGGCAAATGAAAAACTGTTTTTT TRBJ1-4 . TRBV7-2 once
CASSLGPRESYEQYF TGTGCCAGCAGCCTAGGTCCTCGGGAGTCCTACGAGCAGTACTTC TRBJ2-7 . TRBV5-5 .
CASSASRNKQGRYLGTEAFF TGTGCCAGCAGTGCATCTCGAAACAAACAGGGGAGGTATTTGGGCACTGAAGCTTTCTTT TRBJ1-1 TRBD1 TRBV6-1 .
CASSYSSGANVLTF TGTGCCAGCAGTTACTCGTCAGGGGCCAACGTCCTGACTTTC TRBJ2-6 . TRBV6-5 .
CASGDRHNSPLHF TGCGCCAGCGGGGACAGGCATAATTCACCCCTCCACTTT TRBJ1-6 TRBD1 TRBV10-2 .
CASSPRTGDQPQHF TGTGCCAGCTCACCACGGACAGGGGACCAGCCCCAGCATTTT TRBJ1-5 TRBD1 TRBV18 .
CASQGLTGTDTQYF TGTGCCAGCCAGGGCCTCACGGGTACAGATACGCAGTATTTT TRBJ2-3 . TRBV5-6 .
CAISGGQGNEQFF TGTGCCATCAGTGGGGGACAGGGGAATGAGCAGTTCTTC TRBJ2-1 TRBD1 TRBV10-3 .
CASSRPGQAMNEQFF TGTGCCAGCTCACGACCGGGACAGGCGATGAATGAGCAGTTCTTC TRBJ2-1 TRBD1 TRBV18 once
CASSPNTGGDYGYTF TGCGCCAGCAGCCCCAACACAGGGGGCGACTATGGCTACACCTTC TRBJ1-2 TRBD1 TRBV5-1 .
CSVEQAESTDTQYF TGCAGCGTTGAACAAGCGGAAAGCACAGATACGCAGTATTTT TRBJ2-3 . TRBV29-1 .
CASSQDTSGRALSSYNEQFF TGTGCCAGCAGCCAGGACACTAGCGGGAGGGCCTTAAGCTCCTACAATGAGCAGTTCTTC TRBJ2-1 TRBD2 TRBV3-1/TRBV3-2 .
CASSYSNDLNTEAFF TGTGCCAGCAGTTACTCTAACGACTTGAACACTGAAGCTTTCTTT TRBJ1-1 . TRBV6-5 once
CATNGGNTDTQYF TGTGCCACCAACGGGGGAAACACAGATACGCAGTATTTT TRBJ2-3 . TRBV24-1 .
CASSYRGGELFF TGTGCCAGCAGTTACAGGGGCGGGGAGCTGTTTTTT TRBJ2-2 . TRBV6-5 .